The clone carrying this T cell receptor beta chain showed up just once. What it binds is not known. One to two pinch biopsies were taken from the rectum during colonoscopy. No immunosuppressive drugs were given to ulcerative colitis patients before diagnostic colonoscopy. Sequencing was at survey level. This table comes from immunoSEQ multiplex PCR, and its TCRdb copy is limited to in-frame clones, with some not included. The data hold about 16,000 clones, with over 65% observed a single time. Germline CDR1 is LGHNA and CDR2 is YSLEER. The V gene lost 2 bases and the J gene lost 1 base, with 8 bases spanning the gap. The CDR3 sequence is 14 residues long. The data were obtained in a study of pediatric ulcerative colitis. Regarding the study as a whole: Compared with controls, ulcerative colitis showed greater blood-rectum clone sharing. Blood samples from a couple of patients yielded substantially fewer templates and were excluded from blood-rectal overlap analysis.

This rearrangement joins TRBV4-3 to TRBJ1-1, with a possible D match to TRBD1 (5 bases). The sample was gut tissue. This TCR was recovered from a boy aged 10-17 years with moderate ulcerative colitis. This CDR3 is CASSQQDTNTEAFF. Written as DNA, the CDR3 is TGCGCCAGCAGCCAACAGGACACGAACACTGAAGCTTTCTTT.